The 29 T cell receptor beta chains given below trace back to one sample, sequenced in a study of shared clonotypes between healthy human individuals. Using immunoSEQ multiplex PCR, the repertoire was profiled, and TCRdb retains in-frame clones only, with some absent. The sample consists of 110,000 or so clones, around 68% of them appearing once. Sequencing input: memory CD8+ T cells sorted from blood. The subset here: CD45RO+ cells pooled with CCR7-negative TemRA cells. These receptors were obtained from a young woman in good health.

The chain recombines TRBV27 with TRBJ2-1; 9 bases are shared with TRBD1. The CDR3 has 16 residues. The junction had 10 bases not matched to a gene; V was cut back by 2 bases and J by 8 bases. CDR1 MNHEY and CDR2 SMNVEV come from the germline V gene (reference sequence). CDR3 residues: CASSLGRGQGIDEQFF. CDR3 coding DNA: TGTGCCAGCAGTTTAGGTCGTGGACAGGGGATCGATGAGCAGTTCTTC.

This chain joins TRBV10-1 and TRBJ2-2; the D call may be TRBD1 or TRBD2 (5 bases each). This CDR3 is 15 amino acids long. Deletions cut 4 bases from V and 0 bases from J, with 9 bases between. Germline CDR1 WNHNN, CDR2 SYGVQD (reference sequence). The chain's CDR3 is CASSASGPNTGELFF. For the CDR3, the DNA is TGCGCCAGCAGTGCCTCGGGGCCGAACACCGGGGAGCTGTTTTTT.

This clone is categorized as medium-sized (0.01 to 0.1%). This chain links TRBV28 with TRBJ2-7; the D is unclear. CDR3 length: 16 residues. Per germline, CDR1 MDHEN and CDR2 SYDVKM. Trimming pared 10 bases from V and 1 base from J, leaving 23 bases between. CDR3 in DNA: TGTGCCACAACCCGCCCGGCGGATGGATCGTCCTACGAGCAGTACTTC. It encodes CATTRPADGSSYEQYF.

V gene TRBV4-1 combines with J gene TRBJ2-7, with TRBD2 identical over 11 bases. CDR3 length: 16 amino acids. CDR1 is MGHRA and CDR2 is YSYEKL in the germline V gene. V trimming: 5 bases; J trimming: 5 bases; junction bases outside the gene matches: 11. The CDR3 DNA reads as TGCGCCAGCAGCGACATAGCGGGAGGGCCTCTAGACGAGCAGTACTTC. Translated, it gives CASSDIAGGPLDEQYF.

This clone was detected only a few times. The chain has TRBV30 and TRBJ2-3; no clear D gene. CDR1 and CDR2 from the germline V gene are GTSNPN and SVGIG (reference sequence). This CDR3 is built from 13 residues. Trimming pared 4 bases from V and 0 bases from J, leaving 8 bases between. The CDR3 sequence: CAWMYGSTDTQYF. For the CDR3, the DNA is TGTGCCTGGATGTACGGGAGCACAGATACGCAGTATTTT.

The chain links TRBV6-5 to TRBJ1-2; D call uncertain. The V gene lost 0 bases and the J gene lost 5 bases, with 16 bases spanning the gap. The germline V gene encodes CDR1 MNHEY and CDR2 SVGAGI. The CDR3 length is 16 residues. As DNA, the CDR3 is TGTGCCAGCAGTTACTCGATGGTCATCGGACCATATGGCTACACCTTC. Translation: CASSYSMVIGPYGYTF.

As for this clone: Sequence at one end of the junction differs from germline and may be a read error. This chain uses TRBV2 with TRBJ2-7, with D possibly being TRBD1 (5 bases). The CDR3 is made up of 13 amino acids. CDR1 SNHLY and CDR2 FYNNEI come from the germline V gene. CDR3 protein: CASSETVSDEQYF. In DNA, the CDR3 is TGTGCCAGCAGTGAGACAGTCTCCGACGAGCAGTACTTC.

V and J are TRBV20-1 and TRBJ2-1; D is unclear. Germline V gives CDR1 DFQATT, CDR2 SNEGSKA (reference sequence). This CDR3 region has 11 residues. Deletions cut 6 bases from V and 9 bases from J, with 12 bases between. This CDR3 is CSAKHWGEQFF. The CDR3 DNA reads as TGCAGTGCCAAGCACTGGGGTGAGCAGTTCTTC.

This chain connects TRBV6-6 to TRBJ2-2; a possible D gene is TRBD1 (5 bases). This CDR3 comprises 15 residues. Germline V gene data show CDR1 as MNHNY and CDR2 as SVGAGI (reference sequence). The germline V and J ends were trimmed by 6 bases and 7 bases, with 18 bases remaining between them. The CDR3 reads CASRESLQGHGELFF. In DNA, the CDR3 is TGTGCCAGCAGAGAATCCCTTCAGGGTCACGGGGAGCTGTTTTTT.

The chain links TRBV28 to TRBJ2-6, with D possibly matching TRBD2 (7 bases). The CDR3 totals 16 residues. With 7 bases removed from V and 0 bases from J, the gap between germline ends came to 13 bases. Germline CDR1 MDHEN, CDR2 SYDVKM. The CDR3 nucleotides are TGTGCCAGCACATCAGGGGAGGGCTCTGGGGCCAACGTCCTGACTTTC. Residues: CASTSGEGSGANVLTF.

The chain has TRBV6-1 and TRBJ1-2, with 10 bases fitting TRBD1. Unmatched junction bases numbered 6, after V lost 6 bases and J lost 8 bases. The germline V gene encodes CDR1 MNHNS and CDR2 SASEGT. The CDR3 covers 13 residues. CDR3 nucleotide sequence: TGTGCCAGCAGCGCCGGGACAGGGGACGGCTACACCTTC. It is translated as CASSAGTGDGYTF.

V usage is TRBV9 and J usage is TRBJ2-1; a possible D gene is TRBD2 (6 bases). The CDR3 spans 17 residues. CDR1 and CDR2 (germline): SGDLS, YYNGEE. Trimming stripped 4 bases from V and 5 bases from J, with 22 bases between. CDR3 in DNA: TGTGCCAGCAGCCCACTGGATAGGGGCGGGATAAACAATGAGCAGTTCTTC. Protein sequence: CASSPLDRGGINNEQFF.

The gene calls are TRBV19 and TRBJ1-5, with D possibly TRBD1 on 5 matching bases. V was pared by 11 bases and J by 4 bases, with 15 bases between. Germline CDR1 is LNHDA and CDR2 is SQIVND (reference sequence). The CDR3 totals 13 residues. CDR3: CASLGTRNQPQHF. CDR3 nucleotide sequence: TGTGCCTCACTGGGGACGAGGAATCAGCCCCAGCATTTT.

In DNA form, the CDR3 reads TGTGCCAGTACAGTATTCAGAGGGGCCAAAAACATTCAGTACTTC. It yields the protein CASTVFRGAKNIQYF. This chain links TRBV19 with TRBJ2-4, with D tentatively TRBD2 (5 bases). Germline CDR1 is LNHDA and CDR2 is SQIVND (reference sequence). The length of the CDR3 is 15 residues. V lost 7 bases to trimming and J lost 1 base, with 14 bases between them.

The chain is built from TRBV28 and TRBJ2-2; a possible D gene is TRBD2 (6 bases). Germline V gene sequence: CDR1 MDHEN, CDR2 SYDVKM. This CDR3 is 16 amino acids long. V dropped 3 bases and J dropped 6 bases, with 17 bases sitting between them. The CDR3 loop is CASSFRLAKGPGELFF. The CDR3 DNA reads TGTGCCAGCAGTTTTCGGCTAGCGAAGGGCCCCGGGGAGCTGTTTTTT.

The chain links TRBV25-1 to TRBJ2-1, with 7 bases identical to TRBD1. This CDR3 is built from 16 residues. CDR1 is MGHDK and CDR2 is SYGVNS in the germline V gene. Germline trimming cut 8 bases from V and 6 bases from J; bases unmatched to any gene: 16. The CDR3 spells CASAFLRQGVPNEQFF. The CDR3 DNA follows: TGTGCCAGCGCGTTCCTGCGACAGGGAGTCCCCAATGAGCAGTTCTTC.

The chain employs TRBV11-2 and TRBJ2-2; possibly TRBD1 or TRBD2 for D (5 bases each). V was trimmed by 6 bases and J by 1 base, leaving 21 bases between them. This CDR3 is built from 18 residues. Per germline, CDR1 SGHAT and CDR2 FQNNGV. The CDR3 DNA reads as TGTGCCAGCAGGGGGACCCTCGTTTGGACGGAGAACACCGGGGAGCTGTTTTTT. This translates into CASRGTLVWTENTGELFF. The whole variable domain, filled in from reference TRBV11-2 and TRBJ2-2, reads EAGVAQSPRYKIIEKRQSVAFWCNPISGHATLYWYQQILGQGPKLLIQFQNNGVVDDSQLPKDRFSAERLKGVDSTLKIQPAKLEDSAVYLCASRGTLVWTENTGELFFGEGSRLTVL.

This rearrangement joins TRBV5-4 to TRBJ1-4; D is perhaps TRBD1 (5 bases). CDR1 SGHNT and CDR2 YYREEE come from the germline V gene (reference sequence). The CDR3 length is 14 residues. V was trimmed by 4 bases and J by 7 bases, leaving 14 bases between them. The CDR3 sequence: CASSHGRDAEKLFF. As DNA, the CDR3 is TGTGCCAGCAGCCACGGACGGGACGCTGAAAAACTGTTTTTT.

The rearrangement links TRBV5-1 to TRBJ2-7; no clear D gene. This CDR3 spans 12 amino acids. The ends were cut back, 4 bases at V and 6 bases at J, with 11 bases in the middle. Per the germline V gene, CDR1 is SGHRS and CDR2 is YFSETQ. CDR3 sequence (DNA): TGCGCCAGCAGCCCGGTTGGCGTCGAGCAGTACTTC. Translation gives CASSPVGVEQYF. The whole variable domain, filled in from reference TRBV5-1 and TRBJ2-7, reads KAGVTQTPRYLIKTRGQQVTLSCSPISGHRSVSWYQQTPGQGLQFLFEYFSETQRNKGNFPGRFSGRQFSNSRSEMNVSTLELGDSALYLCASSPVGVEQYFGPGTRLTVT.

This chain uses TRBV27 with TRBJ1-4, with 8 nucleotides matching TRBD1. The junction had 6 bases not matched to a gene; V was cut back by 2 bases and J by 7 bases. Germline assignment: CDR1 MNHEY and CDR2 SMNVEV (reference sequence). The CDR3 has 15 residues. The CDR3 nucleotides read TGTGCCAGCAGTTTAAGCAGGGGGCAGAGTGAAAAACTGTTTTTT. This gives the protein CASSLSRGQSEKLFF.

The V call is TRBV6-5, the J call TRBJ2-1, with D unresolved. V gave up 2 bases and J gave up 7 bases, with 9 bases separating them. The CDR3 covers 13 residues. From germline, CDR1 is MNHEY and CDR2 SVGAGI. As DNA, the CDR3 is TGTGCCAGCAGTTACCCTACTCGTAATGAGCAGTTCTTC. This gives the protein CASSYPTRNEQFF.

The sample holds one count of this clone. The V and J genes are TRBV4-2 and TRBJ2-7, with D possibly matching TRBD1 (5 bases). In germline, CDR1 is LGHNA, CDR2 YNFKEQ. The CDR3 totals 15 residues. V was shortened by 5 bases and J by 0 bases, with 14 bases between the two germline ends. CDR3 amino acids: CASSLYQGSSYEQYF. Written as DNA, the CDR3 is TGTGCCAGCAGCTTATATCAGGGTTCCTCCTACGAGCAGTACTTC.

The rearrangement links TRBV25-1 to TRBJ1-4, with TRBD1 matching 7 bases. CDR3 length equals 17 residues. Germline assignment: CDR1 MGHDK and CDR2 SYGVNS. J lost 3 bases, V lost 4 bases, and 11 bases had no gene match. CDR3 DNA: TGTGCCAGCAGTGGTAGGGGACAGATTGATGCTAATGAAAAACTGTTTTTT. Translated: CASSGRGQIDANEKLFF. Drawing the rest from reference TRBV25-1 and TRBJ1-4, the complete variable domain is EADIYQTPRYLVIGTGKKITLECSQTMGHDKMYWYQQDPGMELHLIHYSYGVNSTEKGDLSSESTVSRIRTEHFPLTLESARPSHTSQYLCASSGRGQIDANEKLFFGSGTQLSVL.

As DNA, the CDR3 is TGCGCCAGCAGGGGACCTGGGACCCAGGCTTTCTTT. Translating gives CASRGPGTQAFF. The rearrangement joins TRBV10-1 to TRBJ1-1; D perhaps matches TRBD1 (5 bases). V lost 6 bases, J lost 11 bases, and 16 bases lay in between. The CDR3 is made up of 12 amino acids. The germline CDR1 and CDR2 sequences are WNHNN and SYGVQD (reference sequence).

This clone was detected ten times or more. This rearrangement joins TRBV6-4 to TRBJ2-3; a weak D match, TRBD2 (5 bases). Deletions cut 3 bases from V and 0 bases from J, with 7 bases between. Per the germline V gene, CDR1 is MRHNA and CDR2 is SNTAGT. The CDR3 has 14 amino acids. The CDR3 loop is CASSESSSTDTQYF. The CDR3 nucleotides read TGTGCCAGCAGTGAGTCTAGCAGCACAGATACGCAGTATTTT.

The chain has TRBV7-2 and TRBJ2-7, with 11 bases fitting TRBD2. Losses at the gene ends were 2 bases for V and 5 bases for J; bases not matched to a gene: 5. The germline CDR1 and CDR2 sequences are SGHTA and FQGNSA. The CDR3 has 15 residues. CDR3 nucleotides: TGTGCCAGCAGCTTAACTAGCGGGAGTTCCCACGAGCAGTACTTC. Its translation: CASSLTSGSSHEQYF.

The chain combines TRBV5-1 with TRBJ2-5; D is undetermined. Gene TRBJ2-7 matches the end of the DNA better, so the J call may be wrong. CDR1 and CDR2 from the germline V gene are SGHRS and YFSETQ. The CDR3 is 15 amino acids. This chain's CDR3 is CASSLTGARLYEQYF. CDR3 sequence (DNA): TGCGCCAGCAGCTTGACCGGAGCCCGGCTCTACGAGCAGTACTTC.

The chain has TRBV6-1 and TRBJ1-2; 7 bases map to TRBD1. The J segment lost 1 base and the V segment lost 5 bases, leaving 4 bases of the junction unmatched. The CDR3 runs to 14 residues. Germline V lookup: CDR1 MNHNS, CDR2 SASEGT. The DNA for the CDR3 is TGTGCCAGCAGTCCGACAGGGATTAACTATGGCTACACCTTC. Amino acids: CASSPTGINYGYTF.

The chain joins TRBV7-9 to TRBJ2-7; D not certain. V lost 3 bases and J lost 2, with 5 bases in between. The CDR3 totals 12 residues. The germline CDR1 and CDR2 sequences are SEHNR and FQNEAQ (reference sequence). CDR3 in DNA: TGTGCCAGCAGCTTCAGAGCCTACGAGCAGTACTTC. Residues: CASSFRAYEQYF.